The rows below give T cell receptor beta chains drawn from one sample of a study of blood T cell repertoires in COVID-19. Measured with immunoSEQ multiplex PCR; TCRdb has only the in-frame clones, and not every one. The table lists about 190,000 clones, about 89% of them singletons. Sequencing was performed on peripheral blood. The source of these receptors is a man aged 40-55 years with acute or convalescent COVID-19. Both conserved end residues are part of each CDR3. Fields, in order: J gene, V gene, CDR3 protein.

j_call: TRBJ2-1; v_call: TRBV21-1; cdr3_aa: CASSKVPQGAFFDEQFF
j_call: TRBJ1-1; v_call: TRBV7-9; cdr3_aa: CASSETPLQGTEAFF
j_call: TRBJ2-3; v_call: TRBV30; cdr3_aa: CAWSLGGATDTQYF
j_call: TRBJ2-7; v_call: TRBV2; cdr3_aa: CASSEVAAYEQYF
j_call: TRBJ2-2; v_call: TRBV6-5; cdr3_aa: CASERDTGELFF
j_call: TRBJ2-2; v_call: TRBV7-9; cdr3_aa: CASSPPGQFANTGELFF
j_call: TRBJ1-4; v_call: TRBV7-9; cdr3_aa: CASSIRDRGEKLFF
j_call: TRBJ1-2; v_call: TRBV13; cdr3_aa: CASSLGRGTGLADYGYTF
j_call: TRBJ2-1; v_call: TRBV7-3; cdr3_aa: CASSLIPGLAGANEQFF
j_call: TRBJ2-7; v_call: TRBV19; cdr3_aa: CASSSQGYEQYF
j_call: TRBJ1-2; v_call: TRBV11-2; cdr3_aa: CASSTHRGRLNGYTF
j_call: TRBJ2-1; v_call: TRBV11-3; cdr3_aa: CASSSGPREQFF
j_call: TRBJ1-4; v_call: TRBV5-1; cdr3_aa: CASSPHTGGTNEKLFF
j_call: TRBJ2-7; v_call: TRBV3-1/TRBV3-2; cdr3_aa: CASSQEGGRGAYEQYF
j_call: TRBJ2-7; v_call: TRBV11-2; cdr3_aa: CASSVGTGTYEQYF
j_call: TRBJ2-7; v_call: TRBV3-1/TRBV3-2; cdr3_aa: CASSPRQGVSEQYF
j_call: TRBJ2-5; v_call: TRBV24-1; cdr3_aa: CATSGALGAGVQETQYF
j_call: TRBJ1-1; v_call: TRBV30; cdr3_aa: CAWRKDRNTEAFF
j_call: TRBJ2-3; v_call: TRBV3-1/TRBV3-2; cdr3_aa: CASSQEVAGPHTQYF
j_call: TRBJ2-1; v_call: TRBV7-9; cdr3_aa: CASSPPLSSYNEQFF
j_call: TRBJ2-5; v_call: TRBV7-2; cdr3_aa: CASSLGLAGKGETQYF
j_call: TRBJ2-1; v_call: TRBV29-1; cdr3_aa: CSTTSGGFSGEQFF
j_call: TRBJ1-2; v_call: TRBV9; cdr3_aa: CASSVGQGAFGYTF
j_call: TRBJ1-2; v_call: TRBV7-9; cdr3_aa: CASSLGLPTDNYGYTF
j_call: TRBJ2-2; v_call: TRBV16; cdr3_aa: CASSRSGPNTGELFF
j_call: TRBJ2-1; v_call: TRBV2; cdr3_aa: CASSEDRVAYNEQFF
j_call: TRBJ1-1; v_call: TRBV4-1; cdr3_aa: CASSHVSGGVTEAFF
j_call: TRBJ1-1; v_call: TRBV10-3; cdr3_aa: CAIMWRMNTEAFF
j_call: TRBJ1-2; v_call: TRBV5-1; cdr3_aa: CASSPDGTTYYGYTF
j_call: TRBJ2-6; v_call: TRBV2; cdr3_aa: CASSEKLFISGANVLTF
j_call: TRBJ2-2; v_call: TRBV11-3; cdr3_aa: CASSPDTGELFF
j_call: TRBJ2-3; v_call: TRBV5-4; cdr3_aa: CASSLGLAGPRSTDTQYF
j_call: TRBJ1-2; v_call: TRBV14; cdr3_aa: CASSQDYGVRGYTF
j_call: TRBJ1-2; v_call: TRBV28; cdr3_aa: CASSLQGRYGYTF
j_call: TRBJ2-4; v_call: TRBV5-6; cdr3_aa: CASSLKRENIQYF
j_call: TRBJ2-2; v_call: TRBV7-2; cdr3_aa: CASAEVAGGSGELFF
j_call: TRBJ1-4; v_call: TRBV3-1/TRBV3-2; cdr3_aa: CASSQGSEKLFF
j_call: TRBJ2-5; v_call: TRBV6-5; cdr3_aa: CASSTLSRDQETQYF
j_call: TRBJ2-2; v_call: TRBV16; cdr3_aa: CASSKGQGRNTGELFF
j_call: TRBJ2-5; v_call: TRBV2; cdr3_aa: CASRLAANQETQYF
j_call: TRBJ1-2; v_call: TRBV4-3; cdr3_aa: CASSQDLLPRQEDGYTF
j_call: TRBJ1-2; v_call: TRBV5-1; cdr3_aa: CASSPTKGGYTF
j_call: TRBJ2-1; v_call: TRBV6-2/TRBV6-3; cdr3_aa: CASSYPSRGGSSYNEQFF
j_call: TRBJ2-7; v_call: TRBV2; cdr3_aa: CASARDRGYEQYF
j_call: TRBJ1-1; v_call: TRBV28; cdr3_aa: CASSLGRGIDTEAFF
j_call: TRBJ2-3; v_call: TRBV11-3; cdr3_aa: CASSLAPGQALSF
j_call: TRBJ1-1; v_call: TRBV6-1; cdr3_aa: CASSEGPNTEAFF
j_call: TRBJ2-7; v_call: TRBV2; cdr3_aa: CASSELGGGASEQYF
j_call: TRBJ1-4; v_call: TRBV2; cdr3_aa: CASSESGGMSEKLFF
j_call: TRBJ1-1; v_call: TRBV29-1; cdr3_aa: CSARDRINTEAFF
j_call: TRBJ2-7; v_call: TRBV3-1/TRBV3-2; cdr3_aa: CASSGQAREQYF
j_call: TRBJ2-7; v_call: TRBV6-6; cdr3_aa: CASSLGGQGSEQYF
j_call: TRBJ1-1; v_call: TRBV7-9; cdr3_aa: CASSRGDMNTEAFF